This TCR beta chain was profiled in a study of vaccination and CD4 T cells after COVID-19. Study context: The post-COVID samples were taken a median roughly 98 days after diagnosis, anywhere from 35 to 161.

Treatment indicated: roughly ten-day PBMC culture with coronavirus spike peptide pools or control peptides (ViraFEST assay). Cell culture was performed with more than 1.5 million PBMCs per well in the presence of approximately 10 IU/ml IL-2 and 10 ug/ml peptide pools. Scientists ran DNA taken from cultured CD4+ T cells through the Oncomine TCR Beta short-read assay for sequencing. TCRdb re-called the PCR reads through MiXCR, storing one row per CDR3 protein. The sample has 13,000 or so distinct CDR3 sequences; 62% are singletons. Notes on this clonotype: Its target is unknown.

Study results and caveats: Among those convalescent, a median roughly 90% of reactive clones emerged solely post-vaccination.

The sample taken for sequencing was CD4+ T cells from blood, cultured in vitro. This TCR was recovered from a human donor who had recovered from COVID-19.

In DNA, the CDR3 is TGTGCCACCAGTGATCCCGGGACTAGCGGAACCGAGCAGTACTTC. This encodes CATSDPGTSGTEQYF. This chain joins TRBV24-1 and TRBJ2-7; 11 positions match TRBD2. V gave up 3 bases and J gave up 6 bases; unmatched junction bases: 6. This CDR3 has 15 amino acids. CDR1 is KGHDR, CDR2 SFDVKD, per germline.